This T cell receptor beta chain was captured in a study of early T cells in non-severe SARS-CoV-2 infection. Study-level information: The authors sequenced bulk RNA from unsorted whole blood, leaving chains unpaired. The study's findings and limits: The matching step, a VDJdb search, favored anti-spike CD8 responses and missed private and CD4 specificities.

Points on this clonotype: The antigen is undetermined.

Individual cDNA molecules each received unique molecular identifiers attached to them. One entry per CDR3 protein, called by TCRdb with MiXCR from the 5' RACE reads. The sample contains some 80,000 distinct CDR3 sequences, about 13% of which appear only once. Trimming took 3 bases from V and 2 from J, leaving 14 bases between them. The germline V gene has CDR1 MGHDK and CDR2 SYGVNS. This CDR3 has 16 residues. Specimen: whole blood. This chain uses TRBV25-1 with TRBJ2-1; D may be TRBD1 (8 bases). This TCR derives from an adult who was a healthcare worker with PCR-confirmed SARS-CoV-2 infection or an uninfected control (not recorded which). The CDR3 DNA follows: TGTGCCAGCAGTGAGCACAGGGGGGGGGCCTACAATGAGCAGTTCTTC. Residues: CASSEHRGGAYNEQFF.